A single sample gave rise to the 2 T cell receptor beta chains below, sequenced in a study of shared clonotypes between healthy human individuals. CD45RO-negative, CCR7-selected cells formed the naive CD8 fraction, which excluded terminally differentiated effector memory CD45RA+ cells. TCRdb keeps only in-frame clones here, not all; method: immunoSEQ multiplex PCR. The sample records about 2.1 million clones, 85% to 95% being singletons. Sequences were obtained from naive CD8+ T cells from PBMCs. The receptors stem from a man aged 18 to 29 in good health. Some clones in this sample may be carry-over from other donors' samples.

The J gene is TRBJ1-4, the V gene TRBV4-1; D is undetermined. There are 15 residues in the CDR3. CDR1 and CDR2 from the germline V gene are MGHRA and YSYEKL. Trimming removed 1 base at V and 3 bases at J, with 9 bases between. CDR3 in DNA: TGCGCCAGCAGCCAAGTTTGGGGAGCTAATGAAAAACTGTTTTTT. Its translation: CASSQVWGANEKLFF.

This clone has just a few counts. The V call is TRBV30, the J call TRBJ1-2; D is possibly TRBD1 (6 bases). This CDR3 has 13 amino acids. The V gene's germline CDR1 is GTSNPN and CDR2 SVGIG (reference sequence). V was trimmed by 5 bases and J by 6 bases, leaving 16 bases between them. The DNA for the CDR3 is TGTGCCTGGGACCGTGGGGGGCTGGATGGCTACACCTTC. It yields the protein CAWDRGGLDGYTF. Looking up the rest from reference TRBV30 and TRBJ1-2 gives the full variable domain: SQTIHQWPATLVQPVGSPLSLECTVEGTSNPNLYWYRQAAGRGLQLLFYSVGIGQISSEVPQNLSASRPQDRQFILSSKKLLLSDSGFYLCAWDRGGLDGYTFGSGTRLTVV.